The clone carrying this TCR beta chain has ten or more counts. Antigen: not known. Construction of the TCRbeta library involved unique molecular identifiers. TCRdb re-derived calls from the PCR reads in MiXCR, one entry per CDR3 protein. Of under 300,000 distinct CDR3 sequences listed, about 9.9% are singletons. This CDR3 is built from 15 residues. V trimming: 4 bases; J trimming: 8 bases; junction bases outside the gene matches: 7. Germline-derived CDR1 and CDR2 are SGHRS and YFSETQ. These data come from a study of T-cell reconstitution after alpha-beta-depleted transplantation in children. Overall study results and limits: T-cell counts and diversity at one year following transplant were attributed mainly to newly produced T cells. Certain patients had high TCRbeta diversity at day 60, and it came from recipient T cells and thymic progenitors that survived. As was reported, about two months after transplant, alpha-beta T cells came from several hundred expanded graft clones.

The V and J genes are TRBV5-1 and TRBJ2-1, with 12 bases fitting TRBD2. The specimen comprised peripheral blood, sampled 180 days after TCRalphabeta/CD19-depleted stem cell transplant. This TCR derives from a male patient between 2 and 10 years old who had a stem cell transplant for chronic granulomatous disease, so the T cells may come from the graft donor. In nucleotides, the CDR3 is TGCGCCAGCAGCCCAAGACTAGCGGGAGATGATGAGCAGTTCTTC. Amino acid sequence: CASSPRLAGDDEQFF.